Below, one T cell receptor (beta chain) is given with its context. What it recognizes is unknown. V lost 1 base, J lost 8 bases, and 9 bases lay in between. CDR1 is LNHNV, CDR2 YYDKDF, per germline (reference sequence). The CDR3 runs to 13 residues. These data come from a study of beta chain features in type 1 diabetes. The authors reverse transcribed all of the isolated RNA, so sequencing captured expressed TCRB transcripts. Assay used: immunoSEQ multiplex PCR; TCRdb lists only in-frame clones, some missing. Of a few hundred thousand clones listed, approximately 12% were seen once; the top ten hold about 0.01%. Study-wide results and limits: TCRB CDR3 length was moderately but significantly reduced in all four CD4+ subsets of Type 1 diabetes patients.

The chain carries TRBV15 and TRBJ1-3; D possibly corresponds to TRBD1 (5 bases). The TCR sequence derives from a woman aged 18-29 years with type 1 diabetes. The sample was naive CD4+ T cells from blood. CDR3 coding DNA: TGTGCCACCAGCAGAGTGGGGCGAGACACCATATATTTT. It yields the protein CATSRVGRDTIYF.